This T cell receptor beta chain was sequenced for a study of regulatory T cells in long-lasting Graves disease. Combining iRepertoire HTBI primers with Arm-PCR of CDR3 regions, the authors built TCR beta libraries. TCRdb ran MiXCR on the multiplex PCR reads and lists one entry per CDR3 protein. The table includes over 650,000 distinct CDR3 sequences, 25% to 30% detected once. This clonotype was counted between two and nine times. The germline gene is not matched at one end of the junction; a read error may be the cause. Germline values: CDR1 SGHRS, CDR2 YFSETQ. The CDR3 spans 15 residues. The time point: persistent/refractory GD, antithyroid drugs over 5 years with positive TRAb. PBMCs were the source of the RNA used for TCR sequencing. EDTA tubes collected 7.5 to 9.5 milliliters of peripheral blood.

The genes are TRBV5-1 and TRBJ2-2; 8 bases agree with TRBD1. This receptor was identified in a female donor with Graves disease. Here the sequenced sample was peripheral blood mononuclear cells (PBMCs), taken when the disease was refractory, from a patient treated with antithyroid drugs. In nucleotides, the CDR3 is TGTGCCAGCAGCAGGGGGCTCTCGAACACCGGGGAGCTGTTTTTT. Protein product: CASSRGLSNTGELFF.